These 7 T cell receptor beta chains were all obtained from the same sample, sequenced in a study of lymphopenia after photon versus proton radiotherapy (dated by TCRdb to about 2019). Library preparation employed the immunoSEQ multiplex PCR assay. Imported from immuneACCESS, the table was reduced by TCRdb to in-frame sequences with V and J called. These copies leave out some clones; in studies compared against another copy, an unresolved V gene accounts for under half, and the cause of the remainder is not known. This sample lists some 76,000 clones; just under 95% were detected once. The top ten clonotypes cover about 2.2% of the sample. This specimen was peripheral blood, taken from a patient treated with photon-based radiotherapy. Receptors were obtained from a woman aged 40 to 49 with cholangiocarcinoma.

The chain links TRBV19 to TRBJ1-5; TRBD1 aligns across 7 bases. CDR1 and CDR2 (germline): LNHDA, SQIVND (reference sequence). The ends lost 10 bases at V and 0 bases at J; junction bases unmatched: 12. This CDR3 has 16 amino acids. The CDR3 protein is CATTPDRFYSNQPQHF. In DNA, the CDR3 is TGTGCCACCACCCCGGACAGGTTCTATAGCAATCAGCCCCAGCATTTT.

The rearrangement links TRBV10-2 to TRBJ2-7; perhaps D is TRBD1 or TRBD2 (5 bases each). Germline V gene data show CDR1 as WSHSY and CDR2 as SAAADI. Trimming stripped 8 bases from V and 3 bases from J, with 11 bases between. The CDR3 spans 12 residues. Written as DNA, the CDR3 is TGCGCCAGCGGGGACGGCCTCTACGAGCAGTACTTC. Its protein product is CASGDGLYEQYF.

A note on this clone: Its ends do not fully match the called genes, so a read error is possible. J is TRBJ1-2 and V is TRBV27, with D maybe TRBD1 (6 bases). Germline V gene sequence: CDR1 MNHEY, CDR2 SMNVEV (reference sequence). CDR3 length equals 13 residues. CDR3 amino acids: CASSSGTHRGYTF. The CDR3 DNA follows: TGTGCTAGCAGTTCCGGGACCCATAGGGGGTACACCTTC.

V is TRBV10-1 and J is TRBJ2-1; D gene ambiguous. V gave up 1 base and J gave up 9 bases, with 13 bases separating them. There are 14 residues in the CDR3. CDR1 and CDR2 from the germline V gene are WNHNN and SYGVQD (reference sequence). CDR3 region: CASSEFGIGGEQFF. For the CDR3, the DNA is TGCGCCAGCAGTGAGTTTGGGATAGGTGGTGAGCAGTTCTTC.

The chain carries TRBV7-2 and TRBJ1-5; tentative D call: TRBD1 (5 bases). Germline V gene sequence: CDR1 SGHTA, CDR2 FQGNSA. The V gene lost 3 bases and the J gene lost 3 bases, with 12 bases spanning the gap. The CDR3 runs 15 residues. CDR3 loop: CASSFYAGVNQPQHF. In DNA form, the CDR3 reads TGTGCCAGCAGCTTTTACGCGGGGGTCAATCAGCCCCAGCATTTT.

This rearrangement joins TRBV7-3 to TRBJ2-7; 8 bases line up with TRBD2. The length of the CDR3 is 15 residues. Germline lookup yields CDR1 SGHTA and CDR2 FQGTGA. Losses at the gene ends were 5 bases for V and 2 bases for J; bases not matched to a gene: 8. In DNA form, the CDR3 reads TGTGCCAGCAGCCCCGCGGGGGGCAGGACCTACGAGCAGTACTTC. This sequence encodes CASSPAGGRTYEQYF.

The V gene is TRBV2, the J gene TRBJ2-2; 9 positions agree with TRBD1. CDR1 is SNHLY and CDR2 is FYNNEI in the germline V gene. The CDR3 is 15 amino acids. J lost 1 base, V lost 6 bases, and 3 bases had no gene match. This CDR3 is CASRGTGMNTGELFF. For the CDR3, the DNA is TGTGCCAGCAGGGGGACAGGGATGAACACCGGGGAGCTGTTTTTT.